The rows below give T cell receptor beta chains drawn from one sample of a study of identical twins. TCRdb independently ran MiXCR on the 5' RACE reads; one entry per CDR3 protein. Among around 490,000 distinct CDR3 sequences listed, 15% were seen once. These sequences were also reported in another study, on yellow fever vaccine responses in identical twins.

Sequencing input: CD4+ T cells sorted from blood. The receptors were gathered from a woman aged 18-30 years in good health. Each CDR3 is given without its conserved first and last residue. Not every row has a clone size; where given, it reads once, few, many or a size class.

j_call: TRBJ1-1; v_call: TRBV15; clone_size: .; cdr3_aa: ATSRNRGQNTEAF
j_call: TRBJ2-3; v_call: TRBV28; clone_size: few; cdr3_aa: ASSAPGQGKDTQY
j_call: TRBJ2-3; v_call: TRBV5-1; clone_size: many; cdr3_aa: ASSPRAPSLTDTQY
j_call: TRBJ2-2; v_call: TRBV7-7; clone_size: .; cdr3_aa: ASSPQGLANTGELF
j_call: TRBJ2-7; v_call: TRBV12-3/TRBV12-4; clone_size: .; cdr3_aa: ASSLGRNSYEQY
j_call: TRBJ2-1; v_call: TRBV12-3/TRBV12-4; clone_size: .; cdr3_aa: ASRRQGPYNEQF
j_call: TRBJ1-5; v_call: TRBV19; clone_size: many; cdr3_aa: ASSTPRIRQGSDQPQH
j_call: TRBJ1-5; v_call: TRBV12-3/TRBV12-4; clone_size: few; cdr3_aa: ASSYGGYSYSNQPQH
j_call: TRBJ1-6; v_call: TRBV2; clone_size: few; cdr3_aa: AGTGTGDSPLH
j_call: TRBJ1-2; v_call: TRBV11-2; clone_size: .; cdr3_aa: ASSRGSASYT
j_call: TRBJ2-2; v_call: TRBV6-1; clone_size: .; cdr3_aa: ASTPVGATGELF
j_call: TRBJ1-4; v_call: TRBV4-1; clone_size: .; cdr3_aa: ASSQATPGEKLF
j_call: TRBJ2-5; v_call: TRBV27; clone_size: few; cdr3_aa: ASSLAGWETQY
j_call: TRBJ2-5; v_call: TRBV12-3/TRBV12-4; clone_size: many; cdr3_aa: ASSLFGSGGETQY
j_call: TRBJ2-1; v_call: TRBV6-1; clone_size: few; cdr3_aa: ASTPTSGGYNEQF
j_call: TRBJ2-2; v_call: TRBV10-3; clone_size: .; cdr3_aa: AISEREGTGELF
j_call: TRBJ1-6; v_call: TRBV20-1; clone_size: .; cdr3_aa: SAPSRDRGLNSPLH
j_call: TRBJ2-6; v_call: TRBV12-3/TRBV12-4; clone_size: .; cdr3_aa: ASTRDRESSGANVLT
j_call: TRBJ2-3; v_call: TRBV11-2; clone_size: .; cdr3_aa: ASSLVIGRSGQSTDTQY
j_call: TRBJ1-2; v_call: TRBV4-1; clone_size: few; cdr3_aa: ASSLSNPNFYGYT
j_call: TRBJ2-1; v_call: TRBV20-1; clone_size: .; cdr3_aa: SASRLPGLAGNEQF
j_call: TRBJ2-2; v_call: TRBV29-1; clone_size: .; cdr3_aa: SVDALNTGELF
j_call: TRBJ2-1; v_call: TRBV2; clone_size: few; cdr3_aa: ASSDSWENNEQF
j_call: TRBJ2-3; v_call: TRBV3-1; clone_size: .; cdr3_aa: ASSQGWGVGADTQY
j_call: TRBJ2-5; v_call: TRBV12-3/TRBV12-4; clone_size: .; cdr3_aa: ASAGGGGETQY
j_call: TRBJ2-5; v_call: TRBV6-1; clone_size: .; cdr3_aa: ASSRPERGLETQY
j_call: TRBJ2-5; v_call: TRBV28; clone_size: .; cdr3_aa: ASSLPQGSYETQY
j_call: TRBJ1-1; v_call: TRBV4-1; clone_size: .; cdr3_aa: ASSQDRGRGQKNTEAF
j_call: TRBJ2-3; v_call: TRBV12-3/TRBV12-4; clone_size: .; cdr3_aa: ASRRGFRGPTTDTQY
j_call: TRBJ1-1; v_call: TRBV6-1; clone_size: few; cdr3_aa: ASARFGGGQGNTEAF
j_call: TRBJ2-7; v_call: TRBV11-2; clone_size: few; cdr3_aa: ASSLLLAGEQY
j_call: TRBJ2-3; v_call: TRBV3-1; clone_size: .; cdr3_aa: TCSPLVLAGGLTDTQY
j_call: TRBJ2-4; v_call: TRBV10-1; clone_size: few; cdr3_aa: ASSESRGNIQY
j_call: TRBJ1-6; v_call: TRBV20-1; clone_size: .; cdr3_aa: SAPWDSLNSPLH
j_call: TRBJ2-1; v_call: TRBV5-1; clone_size: few; cdr3_aa: ASSLAQAYNEQF
j_call: TRBJ2-1; v_call: TRBV7-6; clone_size: few; cdr3_aa: ASSLEYWGNEQF
j_call: TRBJ1-4; v_call: TRBV7-9; clone_size: few; cdr3_aa: ASAGREKLF
j_call: TRBJ2-2; v_call: TRBV20-1; clone_size: few; cdr3_aa: SARSGTGYTGELF
j_call: TRBJ2-3; v_call: TRBV10-3; clone_size: few; cdr3_aa: AISANSYTSGRVADTQY
j_call: TRBJ1-4; v_call: TRBV12-3/TRBV12-4; clone_size: few; cdr3_aa: ASSTGRGEKLF
j_call: TRBJ2-1; v_call: TRBV9; clone_size: many; cdr3_aa: ASSVATASEQF
j_call: TRBJ1-6; v_call: TRBV4-1; clone_size: .; cdr3_aa: ASSPGQRFNSPLH
j_call: TRBJ2-3; v_call: TRBV4-1; clone_size: many; cdr3_aa: ASSQDGLNTQY
j_call: TRBJ2-5; v_call: TRBV7-9; clone_size: few; cdr3_aa: ASSSRLAGLQETQY
j_call: TRBJ2-1; v_call: TRBV12-3/TRBV12-4; clone_size: .; cdr3_aa: ASSLSLRRYGF
j_call: TRBJ2-5; v_call: TRBV6-1; clone_size: few; cdr3_aa: ASRGTGRQETQY
j_call: TRBJ2-2; v_call: TRBV12-3/TRBV12-4; clone_size: many; cdr3_aa: ASSLLGGTGELF
j_call: TRBJ1-2; v_call: TRBV20-1; clone_size: .; cdr3_aa: SARVGTFYGYT
j_call: TRBJ2-1; v_call: TRBV7-8; clone_size: few; cdr3_aa: ASSLVGGTTYNEQF
j_call: TRBJ1-6; v_call: TRBV7-8; clone_size: few; cdr3_aa: ASSLGGTVNSPLH
j_call: TRBJ2-2; v_call: TRBV12-5; clone_size: .; cdr3_aa: ASGLLGLAGGGTGELF
j_call: TRBJ2-7; v_call: TRBV14; clone_size: .; cdr3_aa: ASSQPGQGSPYEQY